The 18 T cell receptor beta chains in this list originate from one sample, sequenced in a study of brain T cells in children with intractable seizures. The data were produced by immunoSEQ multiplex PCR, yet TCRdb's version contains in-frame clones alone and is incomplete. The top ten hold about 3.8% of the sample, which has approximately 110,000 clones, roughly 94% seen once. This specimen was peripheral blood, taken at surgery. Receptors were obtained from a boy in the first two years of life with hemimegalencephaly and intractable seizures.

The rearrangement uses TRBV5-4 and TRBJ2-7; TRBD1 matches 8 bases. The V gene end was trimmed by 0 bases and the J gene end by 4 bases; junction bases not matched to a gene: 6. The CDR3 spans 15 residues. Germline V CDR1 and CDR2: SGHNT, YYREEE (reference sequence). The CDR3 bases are TGTGCCAGCAGCTTGGGGCCAGGGGGCGAGTACGAGCAGTACTTC. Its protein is CASSLGPGGEYEQYF.

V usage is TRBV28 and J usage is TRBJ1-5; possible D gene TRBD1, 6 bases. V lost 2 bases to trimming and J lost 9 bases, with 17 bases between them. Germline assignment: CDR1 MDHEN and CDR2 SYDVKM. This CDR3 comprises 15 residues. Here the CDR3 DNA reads TGTGCCAGCAGTTTACGGGGGGCGGCCGTTGGGCCCCAGCATTTT. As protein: CASSLRGAAVGPQHF.

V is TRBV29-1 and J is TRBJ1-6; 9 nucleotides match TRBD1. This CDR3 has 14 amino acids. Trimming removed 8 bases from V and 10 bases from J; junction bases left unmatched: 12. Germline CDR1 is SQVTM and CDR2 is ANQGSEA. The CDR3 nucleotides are TGCAGCTTGATGGTGGGACAGGGCAACTCACCCCTCCACTTT. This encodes CSLMVGQGNSPLHF.

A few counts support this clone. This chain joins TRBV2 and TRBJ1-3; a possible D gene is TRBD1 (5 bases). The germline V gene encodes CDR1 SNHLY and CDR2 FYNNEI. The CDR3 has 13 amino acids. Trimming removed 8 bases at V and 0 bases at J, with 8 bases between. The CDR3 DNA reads TGTGCCAGCGGGGCCAGCTCTGGAAACACCATATATTTT. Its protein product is CASGASSGNTIYF.

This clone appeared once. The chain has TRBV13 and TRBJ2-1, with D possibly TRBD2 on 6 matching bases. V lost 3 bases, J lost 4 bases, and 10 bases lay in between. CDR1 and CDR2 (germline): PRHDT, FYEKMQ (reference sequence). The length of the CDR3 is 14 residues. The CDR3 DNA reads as TGTGCCAGCAGCTTCCTCGGGACTTACAATGAGCAGTTCTTC. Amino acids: CASSFLGTYNEQFF.

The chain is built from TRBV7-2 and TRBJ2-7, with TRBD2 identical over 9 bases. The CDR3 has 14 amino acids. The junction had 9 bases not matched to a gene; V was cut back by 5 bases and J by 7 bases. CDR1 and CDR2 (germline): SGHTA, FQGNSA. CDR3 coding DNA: TGTGCCAGCAGCCTAATAGCGGGGGTCGAGGAGCAGTACTTC. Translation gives CASSLIAGVEEQYF.

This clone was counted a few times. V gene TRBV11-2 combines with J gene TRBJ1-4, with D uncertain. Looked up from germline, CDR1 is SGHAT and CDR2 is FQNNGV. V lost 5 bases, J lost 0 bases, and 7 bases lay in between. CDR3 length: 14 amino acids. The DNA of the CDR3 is TGTGCCAGCAGCACCGAAGCAACTAATGAAAAACTGTTTTTT. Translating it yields CASSTEATNEKLFF.

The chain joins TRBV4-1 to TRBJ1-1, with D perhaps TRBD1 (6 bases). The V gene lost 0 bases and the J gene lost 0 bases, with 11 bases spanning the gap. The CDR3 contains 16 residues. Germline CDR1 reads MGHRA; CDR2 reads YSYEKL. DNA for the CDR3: TGCGCCAGCAGCCAAGAAACGGGGGCGTTGAACACTGAAGCTTTCTTT. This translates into CASSQETGALNTEAFF.

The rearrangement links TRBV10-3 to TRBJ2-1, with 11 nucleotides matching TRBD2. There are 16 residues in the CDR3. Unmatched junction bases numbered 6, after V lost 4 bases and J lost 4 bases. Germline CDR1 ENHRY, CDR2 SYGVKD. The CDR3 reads CAISALAGGGYNEQFF. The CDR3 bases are TGTGCCATCAGTGCCCTAGCGGGAGGAGGGTACAATGAGCAGTTCTTC.

This CDR3 reads CASSMDRGLGSQFF. The CDR3 DNA is TGTGCCAGTAGTATGGACAGGGGGCTTGGCTCGCAGTTCTTC. The V and J genes are TRBV19 and TRBJ2-1; 11 nucleotides agree with TRBD1. The V and J ends lost 3 bases and 12 bases, in that order; junction bases with no gene match: 7. From germline, CDR1 is LNHDA and CDR2 SQIVND (reference sequence). The length of the CDR3 is 14 residues. The whole variable domain, remainder taken from reference TRBV19 and TRBJ2-1, is DGGITQSPKYLFRKEGQNVTLSCEQNLNHDAMYWYRQDPGQGLRLIYYSQIVNDFQKGDIAEGYSVSREKKESFPLTVTSAQKNPTAFYLCASSMDRGLGSQFFGPGTRLTVL.

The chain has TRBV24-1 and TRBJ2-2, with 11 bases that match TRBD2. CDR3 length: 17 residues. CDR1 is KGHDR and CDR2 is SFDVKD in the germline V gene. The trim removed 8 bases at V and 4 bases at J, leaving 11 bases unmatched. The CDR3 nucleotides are TGTGCCACCAAGTCATCTAGCGGGAGGAGAGGCACCGGGGAGCTGTTTTTT. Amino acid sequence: CATKSSSGRRGTGELFF.

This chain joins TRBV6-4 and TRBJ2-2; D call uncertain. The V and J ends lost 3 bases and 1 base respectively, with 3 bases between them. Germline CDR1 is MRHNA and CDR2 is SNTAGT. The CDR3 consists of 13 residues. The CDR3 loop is CASSEGNTGELFF. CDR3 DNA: TGTGCCAGCAGTGAGGGGAACACCGGGGAGCTGTTTTTT.

Written as DNA, the CDR3 is TGTGCCAGCAGTTACGACCTAGCGGTTGACAATGAGCAGTTCTTC. It encodes CASSYDLAVDNEQFF. The gene calls are TRBV6-2 or TRBV6-3 and TRBJ2-1; 7 bases are a match to TRBD2. Trimming cost V 2 bases and J 5 bases; bases outside gene matches: 6. The CDR3 has 15 residues. Germline V lookup: CDR1 MNHEY, CDR2 SVGEGT.

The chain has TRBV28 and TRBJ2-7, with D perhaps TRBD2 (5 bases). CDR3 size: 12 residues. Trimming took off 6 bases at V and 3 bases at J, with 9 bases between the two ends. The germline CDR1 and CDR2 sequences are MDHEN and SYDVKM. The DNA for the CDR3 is TGTGCCAGCAGCCTCACTAGCTACGAGCAGTACTTC. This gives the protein CASSLTSYEQYF.

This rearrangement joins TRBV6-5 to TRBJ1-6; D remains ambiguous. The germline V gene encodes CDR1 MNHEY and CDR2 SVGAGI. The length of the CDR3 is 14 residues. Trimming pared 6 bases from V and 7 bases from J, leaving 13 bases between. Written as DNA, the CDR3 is TGTGCCAGCAGGCCCCGGCTCCAAAATTCACCCCTCCACTTT. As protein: CASRPRLQNSPLHF.

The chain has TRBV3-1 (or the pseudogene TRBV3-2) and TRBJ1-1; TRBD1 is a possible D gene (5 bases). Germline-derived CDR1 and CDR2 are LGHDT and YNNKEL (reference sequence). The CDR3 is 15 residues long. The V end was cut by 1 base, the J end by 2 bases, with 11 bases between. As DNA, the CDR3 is TGTGCCAGCAGCCAAGCGGGCGGGGGTAACACTGAAGCTTTCTTT. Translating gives CASSQAGGGNTEAFF.

The CDR3 protein is CASGLLRTSGLGYNEQFF. The DNA of the CDR3 is TGTGCTAGTGGTTTGCTTCGGACTAGCGGGCTCGGGTACAATGAGCAGTTCTTC. V is TRBV12-5 and J is TRBJ2-1, with 11 bases matching TRBD2. The V gene end was trimmed by 2 bases and the J gene end by 4 bases; junction bases not matched to a gene: 10. Germline CDR1 LGHNT, CDR2 FRNRAP. This CDR3 contains 18 residues.

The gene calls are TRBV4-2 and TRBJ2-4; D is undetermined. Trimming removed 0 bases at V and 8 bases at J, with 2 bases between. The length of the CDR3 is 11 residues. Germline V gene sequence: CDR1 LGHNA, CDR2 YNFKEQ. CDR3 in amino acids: CASSQEDIQYF. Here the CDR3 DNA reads TGTGCCAGCAGCCAAGAGGACATTCAGTACTTC.